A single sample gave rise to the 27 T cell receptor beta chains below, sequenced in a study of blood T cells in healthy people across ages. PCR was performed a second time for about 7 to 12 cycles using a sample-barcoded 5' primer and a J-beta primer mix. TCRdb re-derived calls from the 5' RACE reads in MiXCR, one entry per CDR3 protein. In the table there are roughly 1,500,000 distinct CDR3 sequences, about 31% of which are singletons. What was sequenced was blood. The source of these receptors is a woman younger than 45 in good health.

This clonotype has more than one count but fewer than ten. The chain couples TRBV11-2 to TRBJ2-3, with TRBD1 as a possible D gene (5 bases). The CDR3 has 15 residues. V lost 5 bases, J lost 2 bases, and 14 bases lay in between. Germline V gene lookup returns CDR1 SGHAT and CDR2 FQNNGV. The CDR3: CASSPRVRNTDTQYF. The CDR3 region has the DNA TGTGCCAGCAGCCCCAGGGTTAGGAACACAGATACGCAGTATTTT.

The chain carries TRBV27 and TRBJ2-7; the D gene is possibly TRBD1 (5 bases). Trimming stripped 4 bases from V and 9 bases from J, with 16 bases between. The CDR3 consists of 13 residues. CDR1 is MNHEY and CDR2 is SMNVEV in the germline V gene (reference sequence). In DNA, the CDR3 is TGTGCCAGCAGTTCCTGGGGCTCAGGCGGGCAGTACTTC. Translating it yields CASSSWGSGGQYF.

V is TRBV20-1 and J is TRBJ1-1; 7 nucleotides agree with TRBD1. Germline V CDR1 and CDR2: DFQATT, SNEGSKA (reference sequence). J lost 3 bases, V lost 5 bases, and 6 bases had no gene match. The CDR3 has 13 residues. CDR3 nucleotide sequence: TGCAGTGCTGGCGAGCAGGGGGACACTGAAGCTTTCTTT. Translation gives CSAGEQGDTEAFF.

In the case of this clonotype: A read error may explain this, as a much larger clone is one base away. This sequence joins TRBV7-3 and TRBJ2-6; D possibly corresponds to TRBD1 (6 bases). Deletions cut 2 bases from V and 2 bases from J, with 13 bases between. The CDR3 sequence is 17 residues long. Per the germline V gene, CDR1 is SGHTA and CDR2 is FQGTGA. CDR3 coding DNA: TGTGCCAGCAGCTTAGACCCCTCAGGGGCTGGGGCCAACGTCCTGACTTTC. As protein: CASSLDPSGAGANVLTF.

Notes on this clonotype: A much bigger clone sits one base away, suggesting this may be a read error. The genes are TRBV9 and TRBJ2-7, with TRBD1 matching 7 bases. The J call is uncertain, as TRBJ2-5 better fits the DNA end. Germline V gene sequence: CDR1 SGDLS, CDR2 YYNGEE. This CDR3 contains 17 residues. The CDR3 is CANSVASGQASQETQYF. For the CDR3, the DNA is TGTGCCAACAGCGTAGCAAGTGGACAGGCTTCCCAAGAGACCCAGTACTTC.

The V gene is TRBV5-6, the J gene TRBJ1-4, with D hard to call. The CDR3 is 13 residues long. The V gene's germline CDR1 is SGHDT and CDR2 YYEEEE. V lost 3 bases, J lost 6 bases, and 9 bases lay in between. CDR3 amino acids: CASSSSIDEKLFF. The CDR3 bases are TGTGCCAGCAGCTCCTCCATTGATGAAAAACTGTTTTTT.

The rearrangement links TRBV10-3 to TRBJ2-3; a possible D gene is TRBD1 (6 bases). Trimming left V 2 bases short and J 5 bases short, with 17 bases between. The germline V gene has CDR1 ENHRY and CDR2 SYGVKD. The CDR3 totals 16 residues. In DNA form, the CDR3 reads TGTGCCATCAGTGAGAGAACACAGGGAATTAGAGATACGCAGTATTTT. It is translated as CAISERTQGIRDTQYF.

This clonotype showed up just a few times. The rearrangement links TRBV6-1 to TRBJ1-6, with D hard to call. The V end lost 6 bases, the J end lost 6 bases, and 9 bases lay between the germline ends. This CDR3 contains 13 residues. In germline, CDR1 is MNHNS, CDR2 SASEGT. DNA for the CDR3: TGTGCCAGCAGACAGAAAAGTAATTCACCCCTCCACTTT. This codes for CASRQKSNSPLHF.

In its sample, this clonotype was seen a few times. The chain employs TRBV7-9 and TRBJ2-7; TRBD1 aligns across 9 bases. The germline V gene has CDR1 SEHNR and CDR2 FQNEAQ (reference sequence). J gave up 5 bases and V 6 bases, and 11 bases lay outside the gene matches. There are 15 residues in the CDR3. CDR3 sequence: CASSSTGGAMDEQYF. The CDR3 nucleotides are TGTGCCAGCAGTTCCACAGGGGGCGCGATGGACGAGCAGTACTTC.

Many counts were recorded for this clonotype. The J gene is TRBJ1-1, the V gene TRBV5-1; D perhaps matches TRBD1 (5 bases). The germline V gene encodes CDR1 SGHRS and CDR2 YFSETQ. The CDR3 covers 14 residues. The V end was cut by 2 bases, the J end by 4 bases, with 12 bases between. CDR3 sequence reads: CASSFKQGGTEAFF. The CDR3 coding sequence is TGCGCCAGCAGCTTTAAGCAGGGAGGCACTGAAGCTTTCTTT. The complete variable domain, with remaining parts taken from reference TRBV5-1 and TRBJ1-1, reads KAGVTQTPRYLIKTRGQQVTLSCSPISGHRSVSWYQQTPGQGLQFLFEYFSETQRNKGNFPGRFSGRQFSNSRSEMNVSTLELGDSALYLCASSFKQGGTEAFFGQGTRLTVV.

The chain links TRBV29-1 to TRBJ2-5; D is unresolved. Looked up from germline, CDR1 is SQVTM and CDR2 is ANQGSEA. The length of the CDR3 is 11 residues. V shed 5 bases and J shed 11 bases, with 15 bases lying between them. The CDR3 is CSVQETHEQYF. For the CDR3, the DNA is TGCAGCGTTCAGGAGACCCATGAGCAGTACTTC. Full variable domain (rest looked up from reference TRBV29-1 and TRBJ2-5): SAVISQKPSRDICQRGTSLTIQCQVDSQVTMMFWYRQQPGQSLTLIATANQGSEATYESGFVIDKFPISRPNLTFSTLTVSNMSPEDSSIYLCSVQETHEQYFGPGTRLLVL.

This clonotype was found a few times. CDR3 amino acids: CSALSAETQYF. The CDR3 DNA reads as TGCAGTGCTCTCAGCGCAGAGACCCAGTACTTC. This rearrangement joins TRBV20-1 to TRBJ2-5; no clear D gene. The CDR3 is 11 residues long. Per the germline V gene, CDR1 is DFQATT and CDR2 is SNEGSKA (reference sequence). V lost 5 bases to trimming and J lost 4 bases, with 8 bases between them.

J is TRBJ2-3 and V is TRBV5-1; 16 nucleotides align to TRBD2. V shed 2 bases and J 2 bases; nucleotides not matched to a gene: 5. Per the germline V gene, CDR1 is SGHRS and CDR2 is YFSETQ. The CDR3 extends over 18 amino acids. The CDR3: CASSLPGLAGGNTDTQYF. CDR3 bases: TGCGCCAGCAGCTTACCGGGACTAGCGGGAGGGAACACAGATACGCAGTATTTT.

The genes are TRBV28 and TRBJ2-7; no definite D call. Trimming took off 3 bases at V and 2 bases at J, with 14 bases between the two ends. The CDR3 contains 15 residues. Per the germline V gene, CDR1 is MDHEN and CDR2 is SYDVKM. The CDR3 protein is CASSLWPNGPYEQYF. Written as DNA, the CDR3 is TGTGCCAGCAGTTTGTGGCCGAACGGCCCCTACGAGCAGTACTTC.

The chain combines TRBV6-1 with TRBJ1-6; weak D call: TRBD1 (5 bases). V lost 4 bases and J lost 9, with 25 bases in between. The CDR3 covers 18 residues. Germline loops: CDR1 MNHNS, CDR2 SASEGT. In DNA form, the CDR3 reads TGTGCCAGCAGTGGACCACCCAAACAAGGGACCAACCGTTCACCCCTCCACTTT. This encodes CASSGPPKQGTNRSPLHF.

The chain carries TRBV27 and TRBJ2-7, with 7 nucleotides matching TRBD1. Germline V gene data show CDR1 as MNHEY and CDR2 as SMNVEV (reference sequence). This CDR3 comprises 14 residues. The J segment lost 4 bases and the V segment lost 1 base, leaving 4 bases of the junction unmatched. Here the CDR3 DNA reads TGTGCCAGCAGTTTATATCACAGGGGATACGAGCAGTACTTC. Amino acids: CASSLYHRGYEQYF.

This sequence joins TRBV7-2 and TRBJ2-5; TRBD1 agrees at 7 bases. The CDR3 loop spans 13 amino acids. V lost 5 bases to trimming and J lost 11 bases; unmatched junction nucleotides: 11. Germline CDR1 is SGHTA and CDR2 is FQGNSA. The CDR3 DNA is TGTGCCAGCAGCCCCGTGGTCGACAGGGAGCAGTACTTC. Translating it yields CASSPVVDREQYF.

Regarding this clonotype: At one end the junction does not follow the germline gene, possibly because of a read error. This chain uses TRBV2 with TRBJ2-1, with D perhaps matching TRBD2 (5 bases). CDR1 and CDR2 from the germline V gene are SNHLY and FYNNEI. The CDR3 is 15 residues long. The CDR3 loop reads CAGSEGRSVGDEQFF. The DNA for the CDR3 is TGTGCCGGCAGTGAGGGCCGTTCCGTTGGAGATGAGCAGTTCTTC.

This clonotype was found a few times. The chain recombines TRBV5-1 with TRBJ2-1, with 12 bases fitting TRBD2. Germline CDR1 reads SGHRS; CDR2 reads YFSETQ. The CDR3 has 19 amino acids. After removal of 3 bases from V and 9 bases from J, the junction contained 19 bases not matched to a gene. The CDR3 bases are TGCGCCAGCAGCTCAAAGCTGACTAGCGGGAGAACGGGGAGGAGTGAGCAGTTCTTC. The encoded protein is CASSSKLTSGRTGRSEQFF.

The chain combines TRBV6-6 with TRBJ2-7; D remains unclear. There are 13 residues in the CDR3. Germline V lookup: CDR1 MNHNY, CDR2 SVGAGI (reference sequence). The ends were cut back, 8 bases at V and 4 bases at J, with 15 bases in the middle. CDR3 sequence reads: CASRSDLLYEQYF. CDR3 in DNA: TGTGCCAGCCGAAGCGACCTTCTTTACGAGCAGTACTTC.

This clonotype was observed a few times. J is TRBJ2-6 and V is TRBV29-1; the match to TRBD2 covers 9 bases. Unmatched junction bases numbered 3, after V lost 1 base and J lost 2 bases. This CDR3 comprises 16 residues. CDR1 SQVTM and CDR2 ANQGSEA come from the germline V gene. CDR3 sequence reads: CSVEASGRPGANVLTF. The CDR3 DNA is TGCAGCGTTGAAGCGAGCGGGAGGCCTGGGGCCAACGTCCTGACTTTC.

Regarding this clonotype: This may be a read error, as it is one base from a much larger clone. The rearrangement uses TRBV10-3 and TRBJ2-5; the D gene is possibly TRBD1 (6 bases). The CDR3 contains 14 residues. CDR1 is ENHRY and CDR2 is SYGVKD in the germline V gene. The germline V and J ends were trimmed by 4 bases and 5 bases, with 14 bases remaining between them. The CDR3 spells CAISGMGAGETQYF. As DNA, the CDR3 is TGTGCCATCAGTGGGATGGGGGCCGGGGAGACCCAGTACTTC.

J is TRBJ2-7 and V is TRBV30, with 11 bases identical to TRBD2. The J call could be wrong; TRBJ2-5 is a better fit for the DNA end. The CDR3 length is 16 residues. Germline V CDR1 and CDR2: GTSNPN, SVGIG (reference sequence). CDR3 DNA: TGTGCCTGGAGCGGACTAGCGGGTCCTTTAGGAGAGACCCAGTACTTC. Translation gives CAWSGLAGPLGETQYF.

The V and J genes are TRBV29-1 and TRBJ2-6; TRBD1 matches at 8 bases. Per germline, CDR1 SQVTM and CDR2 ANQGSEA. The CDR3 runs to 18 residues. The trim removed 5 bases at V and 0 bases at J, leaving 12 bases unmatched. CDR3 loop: CSVSGQGADYSGANVLTF. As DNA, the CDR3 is TGCAGCGTTTCAGGGCAGGGGGCCGATTACTCTGGGGCCAACGTCCTGACTTTC. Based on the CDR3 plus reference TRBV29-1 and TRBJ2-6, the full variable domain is SAVISQKPSRDICQRGTSLTIQCQVDSQVTMMFWYRQQPGQSLTLIATANQGSEATYESGFVIDKFPISRPNLTFSTLTVSNMSPEDSSIYLCSVSGQGADYSGANVLTFGAGSRLTVL.

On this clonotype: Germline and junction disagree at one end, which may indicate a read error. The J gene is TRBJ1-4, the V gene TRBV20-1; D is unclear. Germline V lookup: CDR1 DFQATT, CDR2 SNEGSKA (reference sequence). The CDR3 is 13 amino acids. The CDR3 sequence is CSPFLSGNEKRFF. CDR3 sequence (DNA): TGCAGCCCTTTCCTCAGCGGAAATGAAAAACGGTTTTTT.

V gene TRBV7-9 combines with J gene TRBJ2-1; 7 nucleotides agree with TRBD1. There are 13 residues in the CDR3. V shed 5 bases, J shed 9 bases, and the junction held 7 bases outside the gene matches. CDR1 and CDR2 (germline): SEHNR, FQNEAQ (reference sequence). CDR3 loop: CASSRGQVTEQFF. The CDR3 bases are TGTGCCAGCAGCAGAGGACAGGTGACTGAGCAGTTCTTC.

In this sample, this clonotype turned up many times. This chain's CDR3 is CSVVGTGARDTQYF. CDR3 DNA sequence: TGCAGCGTTGTGGGTACGGGAGCAAGAGATACGCAGTATTTT. The V and J genes are TRBV29-1 and TRBJ2-3; possibly TRBD2 for D (6 bases). The V gene lost 4 bases and the J gene lost 5 bases, with 16 bases spanning the gap. This CDR3 comprises 14 residues. Germline CDR1 is SQVTM and CDR2 is ANQGSEA.